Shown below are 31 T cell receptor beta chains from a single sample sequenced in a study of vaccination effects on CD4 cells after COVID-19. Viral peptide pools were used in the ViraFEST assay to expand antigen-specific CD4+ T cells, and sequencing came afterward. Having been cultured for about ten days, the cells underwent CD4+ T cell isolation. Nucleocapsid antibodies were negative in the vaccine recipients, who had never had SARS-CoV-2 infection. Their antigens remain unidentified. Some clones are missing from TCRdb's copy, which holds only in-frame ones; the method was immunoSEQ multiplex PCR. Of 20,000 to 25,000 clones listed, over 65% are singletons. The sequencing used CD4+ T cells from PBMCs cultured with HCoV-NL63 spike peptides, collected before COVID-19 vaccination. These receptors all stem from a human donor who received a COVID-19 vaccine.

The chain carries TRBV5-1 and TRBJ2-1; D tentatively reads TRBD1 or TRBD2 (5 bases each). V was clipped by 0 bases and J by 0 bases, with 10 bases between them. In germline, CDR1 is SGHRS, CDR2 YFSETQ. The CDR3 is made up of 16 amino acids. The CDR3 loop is CASSLGGSSSYNEQFF. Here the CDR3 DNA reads TGCGCCAGCAGCTTGGGGGGGTCCAGCTCCTACAATGAGCAGTTCTTC.

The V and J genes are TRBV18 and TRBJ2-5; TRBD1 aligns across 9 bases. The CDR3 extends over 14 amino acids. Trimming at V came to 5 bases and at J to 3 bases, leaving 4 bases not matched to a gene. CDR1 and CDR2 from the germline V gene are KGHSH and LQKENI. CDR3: CASSTRTGEETQYF. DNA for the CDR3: TGTGCCAGCTCAACCCGGACAGGGGAAGAGACCCAGTACTTC.

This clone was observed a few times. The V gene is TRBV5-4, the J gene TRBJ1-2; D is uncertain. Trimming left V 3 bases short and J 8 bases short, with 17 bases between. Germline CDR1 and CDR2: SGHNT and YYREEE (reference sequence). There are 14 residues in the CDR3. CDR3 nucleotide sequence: TGTGCCAGCAGCTCCCAGGAAACAGTCGGCGGCTACACCTTC. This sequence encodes CASSSQETVGGYTF.

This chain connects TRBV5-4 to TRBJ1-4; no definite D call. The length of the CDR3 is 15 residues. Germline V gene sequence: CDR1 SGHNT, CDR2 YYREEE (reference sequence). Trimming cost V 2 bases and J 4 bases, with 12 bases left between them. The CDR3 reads CASSFKSGVNEKLFF. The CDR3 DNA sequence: TGTGCCAGCAGCTTTAAGTCTGGTGTTAATGAAAAACTGTTTTTT.

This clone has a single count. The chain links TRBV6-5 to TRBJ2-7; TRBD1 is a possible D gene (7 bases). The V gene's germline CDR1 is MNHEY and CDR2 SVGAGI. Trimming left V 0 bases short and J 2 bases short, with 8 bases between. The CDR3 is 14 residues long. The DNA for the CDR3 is TGTGCCAGCAGTTACTCCAGGGGGGCCTACGAGCAGTACTTC. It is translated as CASSYSRGAYEQYF.

CDR3 region: CAWNQDRGYNEQFF. CDR3 coding DNA: TGTGCCTGGAACCAGGACAGGGGATACAATGAGCAGTTCTTC. The genes are TRBV30 and TRBJ2-1; 9 bases agree with TRBD1. The germline gives CDR1 GTSNPN, CDR2 SVGIG (reference sequence). The CDR3 is 14 amino acids. V dropped 4 bases and J dropped 4; count of bases not matched to a gene: 5.

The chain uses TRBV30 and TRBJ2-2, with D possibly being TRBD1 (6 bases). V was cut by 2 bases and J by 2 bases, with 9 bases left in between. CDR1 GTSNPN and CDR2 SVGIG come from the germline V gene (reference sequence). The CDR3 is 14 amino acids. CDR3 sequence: CAWSKGTNTGELFF. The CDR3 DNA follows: TGTGCCTGGAGTAAGGGGACAAACACCGGGGAGCTGTTTTTT.

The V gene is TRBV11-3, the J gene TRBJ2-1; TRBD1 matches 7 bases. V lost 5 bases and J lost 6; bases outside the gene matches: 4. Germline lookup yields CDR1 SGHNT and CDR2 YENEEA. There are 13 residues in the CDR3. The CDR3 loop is CASSVDRSNEQFF. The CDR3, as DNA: TGTGCCAGCAGCGTGGACAGGAGCAATGAGCAGTTCTTC. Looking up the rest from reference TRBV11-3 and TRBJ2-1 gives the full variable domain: EAGVVQSPRYKIIEKKQPVAFWCNPISGHNTLYWYLQNLGQGPELLIRYENEEAVDDSQLPKDRFSAERLKGVDSTLKIQPAELGDSAVYLCASSVDRSNEQFFGPGTRLTVL.

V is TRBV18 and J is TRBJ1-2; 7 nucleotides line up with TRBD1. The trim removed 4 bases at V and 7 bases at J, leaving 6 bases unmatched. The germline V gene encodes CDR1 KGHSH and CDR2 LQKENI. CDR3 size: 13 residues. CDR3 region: CASSQGQEGGYTF. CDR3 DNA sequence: TGTGCCAGCTCACAAGGACAGGAGGGTGGCTACACCTTC.

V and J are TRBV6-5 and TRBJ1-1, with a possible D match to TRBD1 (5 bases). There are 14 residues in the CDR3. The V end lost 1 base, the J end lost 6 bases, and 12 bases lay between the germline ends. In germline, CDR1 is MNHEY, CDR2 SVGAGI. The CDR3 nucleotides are TGTGCCAGCAGTTACTTTGGGGGTGTCTCTGAAGCTTTCTTT. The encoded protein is CASSYFGGVSEAFF.

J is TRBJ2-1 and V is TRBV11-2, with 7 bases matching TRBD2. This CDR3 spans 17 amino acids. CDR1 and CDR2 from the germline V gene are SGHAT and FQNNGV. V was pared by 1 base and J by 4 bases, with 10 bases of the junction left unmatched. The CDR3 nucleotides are TGTGCCAGCAGCTTAGGTGGGGCGGGAGCGAATTACAATGAGCAGTTCTTC. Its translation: CASSLGGAGANYNEQFF.

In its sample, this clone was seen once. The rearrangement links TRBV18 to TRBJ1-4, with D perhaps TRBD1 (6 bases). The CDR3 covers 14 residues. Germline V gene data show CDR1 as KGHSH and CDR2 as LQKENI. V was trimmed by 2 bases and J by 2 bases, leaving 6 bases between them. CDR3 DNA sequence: TGTGCCAGCTCACCAAGGGGGACTAATGAAAAACTGTTTTTT. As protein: CASSPRGTNEKLFF.

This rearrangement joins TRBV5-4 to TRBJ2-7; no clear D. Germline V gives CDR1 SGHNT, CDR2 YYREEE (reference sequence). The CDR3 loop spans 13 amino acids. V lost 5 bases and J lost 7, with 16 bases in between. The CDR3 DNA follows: TGTGCCAGCAGGATCAAAGGGCAAGGGGAGCAGTACTTC. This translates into CASRIKGQGEQYF.

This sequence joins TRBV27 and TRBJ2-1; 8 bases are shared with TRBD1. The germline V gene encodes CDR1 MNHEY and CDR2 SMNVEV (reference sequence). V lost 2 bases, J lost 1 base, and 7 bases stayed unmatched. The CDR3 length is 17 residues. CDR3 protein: CASSLIAGGLSYNEQFF. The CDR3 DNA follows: TGTGCCAGCAGTTTAATAGCAGGGGGCCTTTCCTACAATGAGCAGTTCTTC.

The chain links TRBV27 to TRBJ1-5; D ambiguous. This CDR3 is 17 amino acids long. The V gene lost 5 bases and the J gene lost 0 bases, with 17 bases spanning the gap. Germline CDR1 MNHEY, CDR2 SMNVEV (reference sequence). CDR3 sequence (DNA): TGTGCCAGCAGTCACTCTTTGACGCACGATAGCAATCAGCCCCAGCATTTT. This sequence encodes CASSHSLTHDSNQPQHF.

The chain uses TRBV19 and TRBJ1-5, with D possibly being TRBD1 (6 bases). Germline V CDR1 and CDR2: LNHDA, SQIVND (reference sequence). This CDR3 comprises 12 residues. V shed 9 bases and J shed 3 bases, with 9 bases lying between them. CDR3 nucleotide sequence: TGTGCCAGCGGGGACACCAATCAGCCCCAGCATTTT. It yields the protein CASGDTNQPQHF.

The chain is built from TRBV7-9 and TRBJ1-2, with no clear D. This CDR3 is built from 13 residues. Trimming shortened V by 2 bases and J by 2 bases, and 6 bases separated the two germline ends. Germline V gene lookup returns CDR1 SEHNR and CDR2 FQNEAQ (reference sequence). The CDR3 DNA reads TGTGCCAGCAGCTTACTTGTCAACTATGGCTACACCTTC. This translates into CASSLLVNYGYTF.

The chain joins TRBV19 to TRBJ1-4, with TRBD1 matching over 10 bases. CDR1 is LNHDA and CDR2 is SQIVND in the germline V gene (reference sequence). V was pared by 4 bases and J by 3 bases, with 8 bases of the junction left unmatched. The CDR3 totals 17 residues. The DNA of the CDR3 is TGTGCCAGTAGTACCAGGGGACAGGGGAGGCCTAATGAAAAACTGTTTTTT. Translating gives CASSTRGQGRPNEKLFF.

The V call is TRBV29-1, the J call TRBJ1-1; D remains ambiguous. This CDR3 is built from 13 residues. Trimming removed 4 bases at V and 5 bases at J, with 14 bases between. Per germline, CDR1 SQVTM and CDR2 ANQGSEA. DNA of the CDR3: TGCAGCGTTGTAGGTTATTCCGAGACTGAAGCTTTCTTT. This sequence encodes CSVVGYSETEAFF.

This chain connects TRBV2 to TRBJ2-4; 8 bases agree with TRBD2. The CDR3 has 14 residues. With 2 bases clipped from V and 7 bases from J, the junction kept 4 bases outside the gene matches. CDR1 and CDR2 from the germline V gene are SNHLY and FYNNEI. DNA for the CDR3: TGTGCCAGCAGTGAAACCGCTAGCGGGAACATTCAGTACTTC. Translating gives CASSETASGNIQYF.

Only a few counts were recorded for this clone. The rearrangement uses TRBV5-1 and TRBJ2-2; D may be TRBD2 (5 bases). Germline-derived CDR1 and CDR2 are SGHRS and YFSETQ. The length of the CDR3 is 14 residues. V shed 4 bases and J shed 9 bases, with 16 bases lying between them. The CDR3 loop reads CASSPELSDRELFF. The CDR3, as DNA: TGCGCCAGCAGCCCCGAGCTTAGCGACCGGGAGCTGTTTTTT.

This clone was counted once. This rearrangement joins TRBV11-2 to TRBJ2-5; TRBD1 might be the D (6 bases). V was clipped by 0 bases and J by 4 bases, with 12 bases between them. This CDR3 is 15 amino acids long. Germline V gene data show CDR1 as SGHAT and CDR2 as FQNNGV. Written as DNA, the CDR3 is TGTGCCAGCAGCTTAGAGGGGCAGGGGAGAGAGACCCAGTACTTC. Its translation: CASSLEGQGRETQYF.

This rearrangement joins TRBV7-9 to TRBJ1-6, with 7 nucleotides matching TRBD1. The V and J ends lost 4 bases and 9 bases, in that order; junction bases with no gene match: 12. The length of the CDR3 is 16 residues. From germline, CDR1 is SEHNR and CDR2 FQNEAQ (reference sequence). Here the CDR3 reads CASSSTRQGGGSPLHF. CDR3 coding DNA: TGTGCCAGCAGCTCCACACGACAGGGAGGAGGTTCACCCCTCCACTTT. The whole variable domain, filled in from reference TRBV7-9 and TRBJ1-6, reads DTGVSQNPRHKITKRGQNVTFRCDPISEHNRLYWYRQTLGQGPEFLTYFQNEAQLEKSRLLSDRFSAERPKGSFSTLEIQRTEQGDSAMYLCASSSTRQGGGSPLHFGNGTRLTVT.

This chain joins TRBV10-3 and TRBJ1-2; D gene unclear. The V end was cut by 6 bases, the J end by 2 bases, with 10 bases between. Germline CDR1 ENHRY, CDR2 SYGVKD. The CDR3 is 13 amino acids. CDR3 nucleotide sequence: TGTGCCATCAGGGAGGGTCGGAACTATGGCTACACCTTC. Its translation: CAIREGRNYGYTF.

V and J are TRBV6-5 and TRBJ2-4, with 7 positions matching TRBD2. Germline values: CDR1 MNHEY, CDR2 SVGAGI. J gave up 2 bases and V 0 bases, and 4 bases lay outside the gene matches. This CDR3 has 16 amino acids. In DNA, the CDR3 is TGTGCCAGCAGTTACTCGATCGGGGGGACCAAAAACATTCAGTACTTC. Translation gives CASSYSIGGTKNIQYF.

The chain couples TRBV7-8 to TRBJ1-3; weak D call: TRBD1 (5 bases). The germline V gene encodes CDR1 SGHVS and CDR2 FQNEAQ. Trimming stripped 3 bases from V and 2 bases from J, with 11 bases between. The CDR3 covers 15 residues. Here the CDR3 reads CASSFDGTAGNTIYF. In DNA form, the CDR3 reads TGTGCCAGCAGCTTCGACGGGACGGCTGGAAACACCATATATTTT.

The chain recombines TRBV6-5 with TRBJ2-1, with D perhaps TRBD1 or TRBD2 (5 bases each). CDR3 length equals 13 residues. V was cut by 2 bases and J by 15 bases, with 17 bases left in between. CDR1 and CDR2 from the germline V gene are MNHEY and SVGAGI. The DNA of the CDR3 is TGTGCCAGCAGTTACGGAACCGGGACCAAGTGGTTCTTC. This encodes CASSYGTGTKWFF.

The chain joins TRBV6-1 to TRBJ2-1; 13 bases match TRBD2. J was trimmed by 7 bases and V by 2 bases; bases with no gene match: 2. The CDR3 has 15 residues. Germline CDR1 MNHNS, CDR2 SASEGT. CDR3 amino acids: CASSELTSGGNEQFF. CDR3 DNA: TGTGCCAGCAGTGAATTGACTAGCGGGGGGAATGAGCAGTTCTTC.

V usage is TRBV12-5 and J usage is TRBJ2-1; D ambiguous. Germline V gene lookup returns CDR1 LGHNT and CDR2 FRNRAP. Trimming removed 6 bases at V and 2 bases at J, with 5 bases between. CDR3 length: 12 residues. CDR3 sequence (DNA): TGTGCTAGTGGGACAACCTACAATGAGCAGTTCTTC. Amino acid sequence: CASGTTYNEQFF.

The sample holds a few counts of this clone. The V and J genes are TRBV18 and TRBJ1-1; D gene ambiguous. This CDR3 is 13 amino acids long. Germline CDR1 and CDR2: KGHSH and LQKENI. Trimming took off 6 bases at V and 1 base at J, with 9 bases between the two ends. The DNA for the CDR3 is TGTGCCAGCTCCTACGGGGAGAACACTGAAGCTTTCTTT. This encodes CASSYGENTEAFF.

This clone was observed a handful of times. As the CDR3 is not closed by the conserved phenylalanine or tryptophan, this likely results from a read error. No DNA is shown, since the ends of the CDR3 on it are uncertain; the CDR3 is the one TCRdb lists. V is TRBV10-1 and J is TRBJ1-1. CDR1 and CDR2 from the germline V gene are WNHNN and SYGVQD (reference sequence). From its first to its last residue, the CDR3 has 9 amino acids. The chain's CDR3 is CASLRHLGI.